This T cell receptor (beta chain) was identified in a study of blood T cell repertoires in COVID-19. Data came from immunoSEQ multiplex PCR; TCRdb stores just in-frame clones and leaves some out. The repertoire holds fewer than 80,000 clones, 73% seen once, with 22% in the top ten. The germline V gene has CDR1 LGHDT and CDR2 YNNKEL (reference sequence). The CDR3 loop spans 17 amino acids. V gave up 4 bases and J gave up 0 bases; unmatched junction bases: 5. The V gene is TRBV3-1 (or the pseudogene TRBV3-2), the J gene TRBJ2-4; 11 bases map to TRBD2. The clonotype was recovered from a man between 60 and 75 years old with acute or convalescent COVID-19. The sample was peripheral blood. The CDR3 loop reads CASSPGLAELAKNIQYF. CDR3 coding DNA: TGTGCCAGCAGCCCGGGACTAGCGGAACTAGCCAAAAACATTCAGTACTTC.